The sequence of this T cell receptor beta chain was determined in a study of blood T cell repertoires in COVID-19. Study-level background: Samples came from the United States, Italy and Spain, spanning acute and convalescent COVID-19. The cDNA or gDNA used as material had been derived from T cells, B-cell-depleted T cells, or PBMCs.

After removal of 0 bases from V and 11 bases from J, the junction contained 8 bases not matched to a gene. The CDR3 totals 17 residues. Germline-derived CDR1 and CDR2 are MNHEY and SVGEGT. Clones were sequenced by immunoSEQ multiplex PCR, and TCRdb holds only the in-frame ones, with some missing. Found here are under 200,000 clones, roughly 82% of them singletons; the top ten hold 5.2%. The chain is built from TRBV6-2 or TRBV6-3 and TRBJ2-3; TRBD2 matches at 16 bases. The sample taken for sequencing was PBMCs or T cells enriched from blood (not recorded which). The clonotype was recovered from a woman aged 55-69 years with acute COVID-19. CDR3 loop: CASSYSPPGLAGGKQYF. The CDR3 DNA is TGTGCCAGCAGTTACTCACCCCCGGGACTAGCGGGGGGGAAGCAGTATTTT.